This TCR beta chain was found in a study of T-cell reconstitution after alpha-beta-depleted transplantation in children (dated by TCRdb to about 2016). Broadly, across the study: The study quantitatively tracked T-cell immune reconstitution after TCRalphabeta/CD19-depleted allogeneic hematopoietic cell transplantation in children using TCR repertoire profiling.

The CDR3 holds 12 amino acids from the cysteine to the phenylalanine. Only the CDR3 DNA stays, 36 bases, in frame from base 1. Trimming takes 1 base from V and 7 bases from J, and the germline ends sit 7 bases apart. Taken from the germline V gene, the CDR1 and CDR2 loops are SGHTA and FQGNSA. The library was obtained by PCR. Sequencing relied on an Illumina HiSeq 2500. TCR library preparation used molecular barcoding, with unique molecular identifiers applied to normalize quantification of the TCRbeta repertoire. Through fastp at Q25 and MiXCR, TCRdb rebuilt clones from the public reads, retaining in-frame beta chains. Each record represents a unique CDR3 protein, reported with the most common genes and DNA among its rows. The sample has roughly 170,000 distinct CDR3 sequences on record, less than 8% of them singletons. About 2.9% of the sample belongs to the ten largest clones. This clonotype was seen repeatedly, ten times or more. No cognate antigen has been identified for it. No qualities accompany the bases; no much larger clone lies one base away.

The sequencing used PBMCs from the stem cell graft donor, collected from the stem cell graft. Recombination linked TRBV7-2 to TRBJ1-2; confidence is insufficient to name the D gene. The receptor comes from a human donor who donated a stem cell graft to a child with Wiskott-Aldrich syndrome. The CDR3 region has the sequence CASSLDVGGYTF. The nucleotide sequence reads as follows: TGTGCCAGCAGCTTAGATGTCGGTGGCTACACCTTC.